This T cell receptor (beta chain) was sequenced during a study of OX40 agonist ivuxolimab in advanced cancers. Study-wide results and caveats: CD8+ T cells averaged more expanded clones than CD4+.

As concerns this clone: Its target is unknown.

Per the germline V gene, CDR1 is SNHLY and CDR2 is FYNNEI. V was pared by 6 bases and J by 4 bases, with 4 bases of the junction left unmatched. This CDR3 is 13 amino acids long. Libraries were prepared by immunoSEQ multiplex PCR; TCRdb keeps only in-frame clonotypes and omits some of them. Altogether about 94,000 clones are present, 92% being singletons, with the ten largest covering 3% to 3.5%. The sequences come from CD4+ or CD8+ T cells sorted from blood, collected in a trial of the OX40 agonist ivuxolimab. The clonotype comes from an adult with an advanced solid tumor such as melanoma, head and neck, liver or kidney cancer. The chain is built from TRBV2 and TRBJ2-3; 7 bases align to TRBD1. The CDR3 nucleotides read TGTGCCAGCAGGGCTACAGGGGCAGATACGCAGTATTTT. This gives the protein CASRATGADTQYF.